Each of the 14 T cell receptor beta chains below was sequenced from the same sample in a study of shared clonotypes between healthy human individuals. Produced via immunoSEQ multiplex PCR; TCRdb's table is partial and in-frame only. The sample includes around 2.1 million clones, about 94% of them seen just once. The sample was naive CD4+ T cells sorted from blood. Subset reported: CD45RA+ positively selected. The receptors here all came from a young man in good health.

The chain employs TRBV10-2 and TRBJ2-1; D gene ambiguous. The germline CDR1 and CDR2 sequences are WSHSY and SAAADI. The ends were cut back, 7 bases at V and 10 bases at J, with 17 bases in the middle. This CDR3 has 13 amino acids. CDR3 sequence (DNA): TGCGCCAGCACGCAATTGGGGAATGGGGAGCAGTTCTTC. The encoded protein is CASTQLGNGEQFF.

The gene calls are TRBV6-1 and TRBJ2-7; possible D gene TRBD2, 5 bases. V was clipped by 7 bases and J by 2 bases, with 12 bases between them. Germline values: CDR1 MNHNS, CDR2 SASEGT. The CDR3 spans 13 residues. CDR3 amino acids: CASTRRGTYEQYF. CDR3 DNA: TGTGCCAGCACTCGACGGGGAACCTACGAGCAGTACTTC.

CDR3 sequence (DNA): TGTGCCAGCAGTGAAGCGCTTCAACTAGCGGGATCGGCAGATACGCAGTATTTT. Its protein is CASSEALQLAGSADTQYF. The chain combines TRBV2 with TRBJ2-3, with 10 bases that match TRBD2. Germline V gene lookup returns CDR1 SNHLY and CDR2 FYNNEI. The CDR3 is 18 residues long. After removal of 0 bases from V and 4 bases from J, the junction contained 10 bases not matched to a gene.

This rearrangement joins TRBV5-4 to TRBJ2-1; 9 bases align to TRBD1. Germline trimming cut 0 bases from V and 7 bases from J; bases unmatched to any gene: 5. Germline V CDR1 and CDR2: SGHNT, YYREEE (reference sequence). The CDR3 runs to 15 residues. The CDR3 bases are TGTGCCAGCAGCTTGGATGGGACAGGGATAAATGAGCAGTTCTTC. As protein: CASSLDGTGINEQFF.

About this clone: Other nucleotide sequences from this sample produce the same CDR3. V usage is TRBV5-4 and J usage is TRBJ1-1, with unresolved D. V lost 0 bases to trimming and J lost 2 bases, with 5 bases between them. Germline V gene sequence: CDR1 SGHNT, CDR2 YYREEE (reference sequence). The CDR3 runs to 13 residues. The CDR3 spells CASSLDANTEAFF. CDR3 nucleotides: TGTGCCAGCAGCTTGGACGCCAACACTGAAGCTTTCTTT. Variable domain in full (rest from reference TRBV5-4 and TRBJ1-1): ETGVTQSPTHLIKTRGQQVTLRCSSQSGHNTVSWYQQALGQGPQFIFQYYREEENGRGNFPPRFSGLQFPNYSSELNVNALELDDSALYLCASSLDANTEAFFGQGTRLTVV.

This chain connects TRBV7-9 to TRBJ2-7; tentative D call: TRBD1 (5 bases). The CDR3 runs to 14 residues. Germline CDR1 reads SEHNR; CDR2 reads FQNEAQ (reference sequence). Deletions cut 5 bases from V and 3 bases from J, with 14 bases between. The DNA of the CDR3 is TGTGCCAGCAGCCCCCGACAGCAGGTCTACGAGCAGTACTTC. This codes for CASSPRQQVYEQYF.

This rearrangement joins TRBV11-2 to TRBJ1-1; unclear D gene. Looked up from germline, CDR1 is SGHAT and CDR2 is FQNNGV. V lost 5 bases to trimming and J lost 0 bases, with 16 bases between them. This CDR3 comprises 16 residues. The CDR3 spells CASSPEGSKMNTEAFF. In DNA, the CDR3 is TGTGCCAGCAGCCCCGAAGGGTCTAAGATGAACACTGAAGCTTTCTTT. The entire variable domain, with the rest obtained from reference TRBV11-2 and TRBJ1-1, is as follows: EAGVAQSPRYKIIEKRQSVAFWCNPISGHATLYWYQQILGQGPKLLIQFQNNGVVDDSQLPKDRFSAERLKGVDSTLKIQPAKLEDSAVYLCASSPEGSKMNTEAFFGQGTRLTVV.

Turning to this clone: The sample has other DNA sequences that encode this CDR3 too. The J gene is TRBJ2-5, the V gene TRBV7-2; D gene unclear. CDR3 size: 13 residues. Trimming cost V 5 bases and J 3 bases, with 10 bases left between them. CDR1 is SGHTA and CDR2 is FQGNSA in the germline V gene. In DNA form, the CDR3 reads TGTGCCAGCAGCCTCAGAGGAAAAGAGACCCAGTACTTC. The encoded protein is CASSLRGKETQYF.

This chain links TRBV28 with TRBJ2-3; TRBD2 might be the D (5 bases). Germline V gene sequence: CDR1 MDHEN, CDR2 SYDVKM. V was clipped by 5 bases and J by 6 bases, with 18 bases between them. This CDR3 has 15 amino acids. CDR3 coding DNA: TGTGCCAGCAGTCCCCCCGGACTCGTGATGGATACGCAGTATTTT. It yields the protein CASSPPGLVMDTQYF. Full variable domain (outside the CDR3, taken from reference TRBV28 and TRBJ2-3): DVKVTQSSRYLVKRTGEKVFLECVQDMDHENMFWYRQDPGLGLRLIYFSYDVKMKEKGDIPEGYSVSREKKERFSLILESASTNQTSMYLCASSPPGLVMDTQYFGPGTRLTVL.

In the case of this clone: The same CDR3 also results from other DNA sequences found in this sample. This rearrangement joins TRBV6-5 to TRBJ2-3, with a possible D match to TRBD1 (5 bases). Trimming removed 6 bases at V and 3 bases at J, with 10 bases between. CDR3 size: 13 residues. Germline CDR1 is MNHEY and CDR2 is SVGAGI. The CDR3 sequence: CASSPQGTDTQYF. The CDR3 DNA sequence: TGTGCCAGCAGCCCGCAGGGAACAGATACGCAGTATTTT.

DNA of the CDR3: TGTGCCAGCAGGGCGGGAGAAACCTCCTACAATGAGCAGTTCTTC. Protein product: CASRAGETSYNEQFF. The rearrangement joins TRBV6-6 to TRBJ2-1; 7 bases align to TRBD2. There are 15 residues in the CDR3. Trimming at V came to 6 bases and at J to 0 bases, leaving 5 bases not matched to a gene. Germline V gene sequence: CDR1 MNHNY, CDR2 SVGAGI (reference sequence).

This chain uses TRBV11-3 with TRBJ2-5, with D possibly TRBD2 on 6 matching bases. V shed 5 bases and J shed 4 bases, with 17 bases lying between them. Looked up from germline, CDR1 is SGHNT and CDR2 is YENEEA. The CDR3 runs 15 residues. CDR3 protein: CASSTGGAAIETQYF. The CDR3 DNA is TGTGCCAGCAGCACCGGCGGGGCCGCTATAGAGACCCAGTACTTC.

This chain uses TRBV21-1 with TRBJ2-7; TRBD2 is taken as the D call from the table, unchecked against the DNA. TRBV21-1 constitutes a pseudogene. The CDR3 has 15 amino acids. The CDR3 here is CASTLSGRAFYEQYF. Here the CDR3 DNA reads TGTGCCAGCACCCTTAGCGGGAGGGCCTTTTACGAGCAGTACTTC.

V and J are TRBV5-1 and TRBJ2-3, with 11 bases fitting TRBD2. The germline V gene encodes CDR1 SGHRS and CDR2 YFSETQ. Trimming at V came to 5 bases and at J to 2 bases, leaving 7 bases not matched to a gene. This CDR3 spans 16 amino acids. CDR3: CASSSSGGSFTDTQYF. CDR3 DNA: TGCGCCAGCAGTTCTAGCGGGGGGTCCTTCACAGATACGCAGTATTTT.